These 32 T cell receptor beta chains were all obtained from the same sample, sequenced in a study of T cells in Graves' hyperthyroidism and ophthalmopathy. Authors of the study amplified TCR beta CDR3 regions from RNA transcripts. Initially, a first-round RT-PCR of the TCR CDR3 employed the HTBI primer set. TCRdb reprocessed the multiplex PCR reads with MiXCR, giving one entry per CDR3 protein. The data contain 600,000 or so distinct CDR3 sequences, about 17% of them seen just once; the ten biggest clones take up less than 4.5%. Sequencing used blood. The receptors stem from a woman aged 25 to 39 with Graves' hyperthyroidism.

The CDR3 bases are TGTGCCTGGAGGGGTTCGGACAGGGCCTACGAGCAGTACTTC. Protein sequence: CAWRGSDRAYEQYF. The chain links TRBV30 to TRBJ2-7; 8 positions agree with TRBD1. The germline V gene encodes CDR1 GTSNPN and CDR2 SVGIG (reference sequence). CDR3 length equals 14 residues. The J segment lost 2 bases and the V segment lost 3 bases, leaving 6 bases of the junction unmatched.

This clonotype was seen at least ten times. The chain recombines TRBV28 with TRBJ2-5; the match to TRBD2 covers 10 bases. The J segment lost 5 bases and the V segment lost 5 bases, leaving 8 bases of the junction unmatched. The CDR3 runs to 15 residues. CDR1 and CDR2 (germline): MDHEN, SYDVKM. The CDR3 DNA sequence: TGTGCCAGCAGTCAAACCGGGACTAGCGCGGAGACCCAGTACTTC. It translates to CASSQTGTSAETQYF.

This clonotype showed up many times. The chain is built from TRBV30 and TRBJ2-7; possibly TRBD2 for D (5 bases). The CDR3 runs 12 residues. Germline V gene sequence: CDR1 GTSNPN, CDR2 SVGIG (reference sequence). V was clipped by 2 bases and J by 3 bases, with 8 bases between them. As DNA, the CDR3 is TGTGCCTGGAGTATTGGAGGCTACGAGCAGTACTTC. Translating it yields CAWSIGGYEQYF.

A word on this clonotype: Germline is not matched at one junction end, which may reflect a read error. The chain uses TRBV7-2 and TRBJ1-4; the D gene is possibly TRBD1 (6 bases). CDR3 length: 13 residues. CDR1 and CDR2 from the germline V gene are SGHTA and FQGNSA. The DNA of the CDR3 is TGTGTCAGCAGCCGAAGCAGGGGTGAAAAACTGTTTTTT. Protein: CVSSRSRGEKLFF.

Details on this clonotype: This clone may be a read error of a much larger clone one base away. The V call is TRBV6-5, the J call TRBJ2-3, with D possibly matching TRBD1 (5 bases). CDR3 length: 15 residues. The germline CDR1 and CDR2 sequences are MNHEY and SVGAGI. This chain's CDR3 is CASSYVRVDTDTRYF. The CDR3, as DNA: TGTGCCAGCAGTTATGTCAGGGTTGACACAGATACGCGGTATTTT.

The table lists this clonotype with many counts. The CDR3, as DNA: TGCAGCGTTGAGGTGGCGGCCAAAAACATTCAGTACTTC. Translation gives CSVEVAAKNIQYF. J is TRBJ2-4 and V is TRBV29-1; D ambiguous. This CDR3 spans 13 amino acids. V gave up 3 bases and J gave up 1 base, with 7 bases separating them. Looked up from germline, CDR1 is SQVTM and CDR2 is ANQGSEA. Drawing the rest from reference TRBV29-1 and TRBJ2-4, the complete variable domain is SAVISQKPSRDICQRGTSLTIQCQVDSQVTMMFWYRQQPGQSLTLIATANQGSEATYESGFVIDKFPISRPNLTFSTLTVSNMSPEDSSIYLCSVEVAAKNIQYFGAGTRLSVL.

This clonotype was detected only a few times. The V and J genes are TRBV11-3 and TRBJ2-7; no firm D call. Germline V lookup: CDR1 SGHNT, CDR2 YENEEA. Trimming shortened V by 1 base and J by 5 bases, and 12 bases separated the two germline ends. The CDR3 has 14 amino acids. CDR3 in DNA: TGTGCCAGCAGCTTAGTCAGCGAACGGGACGAGCAGTACTTC. Encoded protein: CASSLVSERDEQYF. Looking up the rest from reference TRBV11-3 and TRBJ2-7 gives the full variable domain: EAGVVQSPRYKIIEKKQPVAFWCNPISGHNTLYWYLQNLGQGPELLIRYENEEAVDDSQLPKDRFSAERLKGVDSTLKIQPAELGDSAVYLCASSLVSERDEQYFGPGTRLTVT.

The chain uses TRBV12-5 and TRBJ2-7, with D hard to call. This CDR3 region has 13 residues. CDR1 and CDR2 (germline): LGHNT, FRNRAP. V was clipped by 3 bases and J by 0 bases, with 6 bases between them. In nucleotides, the CDR3 is TGTGCTAGTGGTTTTGGGGTCTCCTACGAGCAGTACTTC. Translating it yields CASGFGVSYEQYF.

In this sample, this clonotype turned up a few times. The chain is built from TRBV20-1 and TRBJ1-2; maybe TRBD1 (5 bases). The germline V gene has CDR1 DFQATT and CDR2 SNEGSKA (reference sequence). This CDR3 has 14 amino acids. V lost 6 bases and J lost 8, with 22 bases in between. The CDR3 loop is CSAPGRGLSWGYTF. In DNA form, the CDR3 reads TGCAGTGCCCCCGGCCGGGGCCTATCCTGGGGCTACACCTTC.

This clonotype was seen only a few times. V and J are TRBV20-1 and TRBJ1-2; D not certain. V was cut by 6 bases and J by 4 bases, with 12 bases left in between. CDR3 size: 12 residues. Germline V lookup: CDR1 DFQATT, CDR2 SNEGSKA (reference sequence). Written as DNA, the CDR3 is TGCAGTGCCAATCGGGGTACCTATGGCTACACCTTC. This codes for CSANRGTYGYTF.

The gene calls are TRBV20-1 and TRBJ2-7; 8 nucleotides match TRBD2. CDR1 and CDR2 (germline): DFQATT, SNEGSKA (reference sequence). The CDR3 has 13 residues. V dropped 6 bases and J dropped 3; count of bases not matched to a gene: 7. CDR3 sequence: CSAILAGNYEQYF. The CDR3 DNA follows: TGCAGTGCGATCCTAGCGGGCAACTACGAGCAGTACTTC.

This clonotype was seen ten or more times. The chain employs TRBV2 and TRBJ2-3; D is unclear. The CDR3 length is 12 residues. V lost 4 bases to trimming and J lost 2 bases, with 4 bases between them. CDR1 is SNHLY and CDR2 is FYNNEI in the germline V gene. The CDR3 region has the DNA TGTGCCAGCAGTGTTCCCACAGATACGCAGTATTTT. As protein: CASSVPTDTQYF. Full variable domain (remainder filled in from reference TRBV2 and TRBJ2-3): EPEVTQTPSHQVTQMGQEVILRCVPISNHLYFYWYRQILGQKVEFLVSFYNNEISEKSEIFDDQFSVERPDGSNFTLKIRSTKLEDSAMYFCASSVPTDTQYFGPGTRLTVL.

This clonotype came up many times. The chain recombines TRBV10-3 with TRBJ1-1; D gene ambiguous. CDR1 and CDR2 (germline): ENHRY, SYGVKD. The V end was cut by 3 bases, the J end by 2 bases, with 10 bases between. The CDR3 loop spans 14 amino acids. The DNA for the CDR3 is TGTGCCATCAGTGACAAGACGGTTAACACTGAAGCTTTCTTT. Its protein is CAISDKTVNTEAFF.

This clonotype was seen at least ten times. The rearrangement joins TRBV28 to TRBJ2-5; no firm D call. Trimming took 4 bases from V and 2 from J, leaving 2 bases between them. The CDR3 sequence is 11 residues long. CDR1 is MDHEN, CDR2 SYDVKM, per germline. Here the CDR3 DNA reads TGTGCCAGCAGTTGGCAAGAGACCCAGTACTTC. The encoded protein is CASSWQETQYF.

The V call is TRBV20-1, the J call TRBJ2-3; D possibly corresponds to TRBD2 (5 bases). Germline assignment: CDR1 DFQATT and CDR2 SNEGSKA (reference sequence). With 0 bases removed from V and 3 bases from J, the gap between germline ends came to 22 bases. The CDR3 covers 18 residues. The DNA of the CDR3 is TGCAGTGCTAGAGACAACTCGTGGGGAGTGCCCTTTACAGATACGCAGTATTTT. Amino acid sequence: CSARDNSWGVPFTDTQYF.

This clonotype occurred many times. The chain joins TRBV6-1 to TRBJ2-7, with 13 bases identical to TRBD2. Germline values: CDR1 MNHNS, CDR2 SASEGT. This CDR3 contains 15 residues. Trimming took 7 bases from V and 7 from J; bases not matched to a gene: 10. CDR3 region: CASTSRTSGRIEQYF. CDR3 coding DNA: TGTGCCAGCACTTCAAGGACTAGCGGGAGAATTGAGCAGTACTTC.

The V gene is TRBV18, the J gene TRBJ2-1; D unclear. The CDR3 covers 15 residues. CDR1 and CDR2 (germline): KGHSH, LQKENI. The V and J ends lost 3 bases and 2 bases respectively, with 11 bases between them. CDR3 in amino acids: CASSPPGLPYNEQFF. CDR3 nucleotides: TGTGCCAGCTCACCGCCGGGCCTACCCTACAATGAGCAGTTCTTC.

This clonotype came up many times. V usage is TRBV28 and J usage is TRBJ2-7; D may be TRBD2 (5 bases). V lost 5 bases to trimming and J lost 2 bases, with 7 bases between them. Germline lookup yields CDR1 MDHEN and CDR2 SYDVKM. The CDR3 is 12 amino acids. DNA of the CDR3: TGTGCCAGCAGTAAACTAGCCTACGAGCAGTACTTC. Protein product: CASSKLAYEQYF.

The chain links TRBV30 to TRBJ1-6, with D possibly matching TRBD1 (5 bases). V was shortened by 1 base and J by 4 bases, with 8 bases between the two germline ends. The CDR3 runs to 14 residues. The V gene's germline CDR1 is GTSNPN and CDR2 SVGIG (reference sequence). CDR3 protein: CAWSGTLYNSPLHF. The CDR3 nucleotides read TGTGCCTGGAGTGGGACACTTTATAATTCACCCCTCCACTTT.

The chain combines TRBV30 with TRBJ2-1; D is perhaps TRBD2 (5 bases). The germline V gene encodes CDR1 GTSNPN and CDR2 SVGIG (reference sequence). The CDR3 consists of 15 residues. V lost 0 bases, J lost 8 bases, and 17 bases lay in between. For the CDR3, the DNA is TGTGCCTGGAGTGTAGGAGGTGGGTTTAGGGATGAGCAGTTCTTC. This sequence encodes CAWSVGGGFRDEQFF.

In this sample, this clonotype turned up many times. The chain is built from TRBV6-2 or TRBV6-3 and TRBJ1-2; perhaps TRBD1 as D (5 bases). The germline V gene has CDR1 MNHEY and CDR2 SVGEGT. This CDR3 contains 12 residues. V was shortened by 5 bases and J by 3 bases, with 7 bases between the two germline ends. CDR3 sequence (DNA): TGTGCCAGCAGTCAGGGATACTATGGCTACACCTTC. This sequence encodes CASSQGYYGYTF.

The V and J genes are TRBV5-5 and TRBJ2-4; 7 nucleotides align to TRBD1. CDR1 is SGHKS and CDR2 is YYEKEE in the germline V gene (reference sequence). V lost 0 bases and J lost 4; bases outside the gene matches: 7. The CDR3 runs to 16 residues. CDR3 sequence: CASSLAYGTDKNIQYF. The CDR3 region has the DNA TGTGCCAGCAGCTTGGCCTATGGGACAGATAAAAACATTCAGTACTTC.

This clonotype was seen many times. The chain links TRBV28 to TRBJ1-3; D uncertain. V was trimmed by 2 bases and J by 0 bases, leaving 8 bases between them. The CDR3 consists of 15 residues. From germline, CDR1 is MDHEN and CDR2 SYDVKM. The CDR3: CASSLTENSGNTIYF. The CDR3 nucleotides read TGTGCCAGCAGTTTAACAGAGAACTCTGGAAACACCATATATTTT. The variable domain in full, completed from reference TRBV28 and TRBJ1-3, reads DVKVTQSSRYLVKRTGEKVFLECVQDMDHENMFWYRQDPGLGLRLIYFSYDVKMKEKGDIPEGYSVSREKKERFSLILESASTNQTSMYLCASSLTENSGNTIYFGEGSWLTVV.

This clonotype was recorded at least ten times. The chain joins TRBV13 to TRBJ1-6; D might be TRBD1 (6 bases). The CDR3 runs 15 residues. V lost 3 bases and J lost 6, with 12 bases in between. Germline V gene data show CDR1 as PRHDT and CDR2 as FYEKMQ (reference sequence). The CDR3 spells CASSFGQRANSPLHF. In nucleotides, the CDR3 is TGTGCCAGCAGCTTTGGACAGCGGGCTAATTCACCCCTCCACTTT.

This chain uses TRBV7-9 with TRBJ1-1; D unresolved. Germline assignment: CDR1 SEHNR and CDR2 FQNEAQ (reference sequence). V gave up 1 base and J gave up 8 bases, with 11 bases separating them. The CDR3 has 13 residues. The CDR3 protein is CASSLVVQPEAFF. In DNA form, the CDR3 reads TGTGCCAGCAGCTTAGTAGTCCAACCGGAAGCTTTCTTT.

This clonotype was seen repeatedly, ten times or more. The chain couples TRBV18 to TRBJ2-7; D is possibly TRBD2 (5 bases). The CDR3 sequence is 15 residues long. Germline loops: CDR1 KGHSH, CDR2 LQKENI. V lost 3 bases to trimming and J lost 3 bases, with 15 bases between them. CDR3 bases: TGTGCCAGCTCACCGTTGGCTAGCAGAAACTACGAGCAGTACTTC. Translation: CASSPLASRNYEQYF.

V gene TRBV10-3 combines with J gene TRBJ2-4; weak D call: TRBD1 (5 bases). Germline values: CDR1 ENHRY, CDR2 SYGVKD. Trimming shortened V by 5 bases and J by 4 bases, and 12 bases separated the two germline ends. The CDR3 loop spans 14 amino acids. The DNA of the CDR3 is TGTGCCATCAGTTCTACAGGATCTAAAAACATTCAGTACTTC. Translated, it gives CAISSTGSKNIQYF.

In this sample, this clonotype turned up many times. The genes are TRBV6-1 and TRBJ1-2; D might be TRBD1 (5 bases). This CDR3 spans 13 amino acids. CDR1 and CDR2 (germline): MNHNS, SASEGT. Trimming removed 5 bases at V and 1 base at J, with 8 bases between. The chain's CDR3 is CASSTTVNYGYTF. In DNA form, the CDR3 reads TGTGCCAGCAGTACGACAGTTAACTATGGCTACACCTTC.

This clonotype was detected only once. The rearrangement uses TRBV7-9 and TRBJ2-6; D ambiguous. The length of the CDR3 is 19 residues. The V and J ends lost 6 bases and 0 bases respectively, with 21 bases between them. Germline CDR1 reads SEHNR; CDR2 reads FQNEAQ (reference sequence). CDR3 sequence reads: CASRSMVDVASSGANVLTF. DNA of the CDR3: TGTGCCAGCAGGTCGATGGTTGACGTGGCTAGCTCTGGGGCCAACGTCCTGACTTTC.

This clonotype was seen ten or more times. This chain joins TRBV6-2 or TRBV6-3 and TRBJ1-1, with D possibly matching TRBD1 (5 bases). The CDR3 has 13 residues. V was shortened by 2 bases and J by 4 bases, with 8 bases between the two germline ends. Looked up from germline, CDR1 is MNHEY and CDR2 is SVGEGT. Here the CDR3 DNA reads TGTGCCAGCAGTTACGAGGGGATCACTGAAGCTTTCTTT. Protein sequence: CASSYEGITEAFF.

This clonotype was observed many times. J is TRBJ2-5 and V is TRBV7-2, with D uncertain. The CDR3 runs to 15 residues. Germline V CDR1 and CDR2: SGHTA, FQGNSA. Trimming pared 5 bases from V and 5 bases from J, leaving 18 bases between. The DNA for the CDR3 is TGTGCCAGCAGCCCAAACAGAATGAGAGTGGAGACCCAGTACTTC. This codes for CASSPNRMRVETQYF.

V gene TRBV6-2 or TRBV6-3 combines with J gene TRBJ2-7, with 8 bases lining up with TRBD1. This CDR3 contains 15 residues. Germline V gene lookup returns CDR1 MNHEY and CDR2 SVGEGT. V shed 3 bases and J 3 bases; nucleotides not matched to a gene: 7. This CDR3 is CASSYCLGQDYEQYF. The CDR3 DNA reads as TGTGCCAGCAGTTATTGTCTGGGACAGGACTACGAGCAGTACTTC.